This TCR beta chain was recorded in a study of technical replicates of blood from several donors. TCRdb's copy holds only in-frame clones and misses some; the assay was immunoSEQ multiplex PCR. The repertoire has some 69,000 clones, around 90% of them found once; the top ten carry about 4.6%. The CDR3 has 16 amino acids. Looked up from germline, CDR1 is SEHNR and CDR2 is FQNEAQ (reference sequence). Trimming took 1 base from V and 3 from J; bases not matched to a gene: 5. The receptor's source is a human donor in good health. Some clones in this sample may be carry-over from other donors' samples. This chain links TRBV7-9 with TRBJ2-3, with 9 bases matching TRBD2. Sequenced sample: PBMCs. The CDR3 loop reads CASSLELAGTTDTQYF. The CDR3 nucleotides are TGTGCCAGCAGCTTAGAGCTAGCGGGAACAACAGATACGCAGTATTTT.